Listed here is a single T cell receptor (beta chain). Antigen specificity is unknown. PCR used 60 Vbeta primers and 13 Jbeta primers. The repertoire was sequenced with immunoSEQ multiplex PCR; TCRdb's copy has only in-frame clones and lacks some. The sample holds more than 140,000 clones, roughly 73% seen once. The sample originates from a study of cytomegalovirus exposure and HLA in healthy donors. Findings and limits, study-wide: Whilst most TCR sequences proved rare, a subset of public TCRs occurred across many donors.

The V and J ends lost 6 bases and 2 bases, in that order; junction bases with no gene match: 7. Germline V CDR1 and CDR2: SEHNR, FQNEAQ (reference sequence). The CDR3 runs 15 residues. The TCR comes from a man aged 35-49 years in good health and CMV-seronegative. Sequencing was performed on PBMCs. J is TRBJ2-1 and V is TRBV7-9; 7 bases align to TRBD1. CDR3: CASRNRGTAYNEQFF. In nucleotides, the CDR3 is TGTGCCAGCAGGAACAGGGGTACGGCCTACAATGAGCAGTTCTTC.